The T cell receptor beta chain described here comes from a study of blood T cell repertoires in COVID-19. Study background: COVID-19 samples, acute and convalescent, were from the United States, Italy and Spain. Sources were T cells, B-cell-depleted T cells, or PBMCs; the material itself was cDNA or gDNA.

CDR1 MNHEY and CDR2 SMNVEV come from the germline V gene (reference sequence). The CDR3 covers 15 residues. V shed 4 bases and J shed 4 bases, with 13 bases lying between them. In the original workflow: From reference gene primer amplification, estimates of nucleated cell counts were derived. Repertoires were generated with immunoSEQ multiplex PCR, while TCRdb's copy carries only in-frame clones and drops some. The DNA was the basis for D and trimming; V, J and clone size are from that table. This table has roughly 72,000 clones, roughly 88% appearing once. The sample taken for sequencing was peripheral blood. The TCR sequence derives from a human donor in a cohort sampled during active COVID-19. The chain uses TRBV27 and TRBJ2-2; D is perhaps TRBD1 (5 bases). Here the CDR3 reads CASSSAQGSTGELFF. The CDR3 nucleotides are TGTGCCAGCAGTTCCGCTCAGGGTAGCACCGGGGAGCTGTTTTTT.